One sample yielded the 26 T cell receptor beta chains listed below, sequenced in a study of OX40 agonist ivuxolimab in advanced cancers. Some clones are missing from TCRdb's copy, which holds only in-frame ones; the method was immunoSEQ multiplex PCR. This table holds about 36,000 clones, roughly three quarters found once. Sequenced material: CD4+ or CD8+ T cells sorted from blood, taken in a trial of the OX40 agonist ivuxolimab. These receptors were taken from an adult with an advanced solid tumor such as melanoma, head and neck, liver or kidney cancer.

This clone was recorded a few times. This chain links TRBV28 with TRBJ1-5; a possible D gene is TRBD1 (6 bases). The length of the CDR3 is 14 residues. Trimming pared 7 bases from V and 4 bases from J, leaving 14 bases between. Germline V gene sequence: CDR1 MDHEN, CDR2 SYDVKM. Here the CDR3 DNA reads TGTGCCAGCAAGCCCCGGACAGAGAATCAGCCCCAGCATTTT. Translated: CASKPRTENQPQHF. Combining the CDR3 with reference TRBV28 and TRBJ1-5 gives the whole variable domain DVKVTQSSRYLVKRTGEKVFLECVQDMDHENMFWYRQDPGLGLRLIYFSYDVKMKEKGDIPEGYSVSREKKERFSLILESASTNQTSMYLCASKPRTENQPQHFGDGTRLSIL.

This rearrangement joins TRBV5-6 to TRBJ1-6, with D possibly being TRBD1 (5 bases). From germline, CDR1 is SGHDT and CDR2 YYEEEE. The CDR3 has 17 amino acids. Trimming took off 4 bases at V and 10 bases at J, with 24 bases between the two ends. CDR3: CASSTGGWGRVRSPLHF. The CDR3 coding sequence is TGTGCCAGCAGCACTGGAGGTTGGGGCAGGGTGAGGTCACCCCTCCACTTT.

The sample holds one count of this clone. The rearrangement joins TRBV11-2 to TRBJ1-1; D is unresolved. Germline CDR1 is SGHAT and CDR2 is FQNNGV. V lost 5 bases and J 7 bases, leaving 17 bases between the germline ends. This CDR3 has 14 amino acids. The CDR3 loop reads CASSPSLGGFEAFF. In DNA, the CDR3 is TGTGCCAGCAGCCCCTCTCTGGGAGGGTTTGAAGCTTTCTTT. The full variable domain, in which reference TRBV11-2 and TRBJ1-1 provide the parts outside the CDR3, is EAGVAQSPRYKIIEKRQSVAFWCNPISGHATLYWYQQILGQGPKLLIQFQNNGVVDDSQLPKDRFSAERLKGVDSTLKIQPAKLEDSAVYLCASSPSLGGFEAFFGQGTRLTVV.

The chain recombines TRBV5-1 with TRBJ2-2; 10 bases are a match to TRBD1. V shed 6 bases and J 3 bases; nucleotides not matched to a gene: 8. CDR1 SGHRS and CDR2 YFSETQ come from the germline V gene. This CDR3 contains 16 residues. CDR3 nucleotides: TGCGCCAGCATTCCCCCGGGACAGGGGCACACCGGGGAGCTGTTTTTT. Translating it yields CASIPPGQGHTGELFF. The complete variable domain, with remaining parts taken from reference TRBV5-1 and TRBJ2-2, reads KAGVTQTPRYLIKTRGQQVTLSCSPISGHRSVSWYQQTPGQGLQFLFEYFSETQRNKGNFPGRFSGRQFSNSRSEMNVSTLELGDSALYLCASIPPGQGHTGELFFGEGSRLTVL.

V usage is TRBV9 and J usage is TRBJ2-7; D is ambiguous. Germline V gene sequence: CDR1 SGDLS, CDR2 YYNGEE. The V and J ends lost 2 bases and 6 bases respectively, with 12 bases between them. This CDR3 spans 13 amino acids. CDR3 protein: CASSVDLDGEQYF. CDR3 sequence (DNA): TGTGCCAGCAGCGTGGACCTGGACGGCGAGCAGTACTTC.

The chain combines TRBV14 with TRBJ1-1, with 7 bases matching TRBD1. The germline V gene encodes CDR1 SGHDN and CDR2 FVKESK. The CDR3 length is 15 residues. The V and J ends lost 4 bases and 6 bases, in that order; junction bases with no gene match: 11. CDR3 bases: TGTGCCAGCAGCCCATGGGACAGTGGGTGGGCTGAAGCTTTCTTT. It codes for CASSPWDSGWAEAFF.

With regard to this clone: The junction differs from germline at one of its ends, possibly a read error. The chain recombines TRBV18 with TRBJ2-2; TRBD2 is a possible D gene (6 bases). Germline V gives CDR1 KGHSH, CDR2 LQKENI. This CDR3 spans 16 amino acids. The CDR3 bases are TGTGCCAGCTCCCCACCGTCGGGGGTAAACACCGGGGAGCTGTTTTTT. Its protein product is CASSPPSGVNTGELFF.

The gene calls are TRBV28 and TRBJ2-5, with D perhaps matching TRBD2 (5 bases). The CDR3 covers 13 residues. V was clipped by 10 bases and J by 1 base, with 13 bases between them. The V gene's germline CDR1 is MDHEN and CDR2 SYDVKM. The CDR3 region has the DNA TGTGCCACCTTCCGACTATCCCAAGAGACCCAGTACTTC. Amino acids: CATFRLSQETQYF.

CDR3 sequence: CASSPSGPGKQFF. The CDR3 nucleotides read TGTGCCAGCAGCCCATCGGGACCTGGGAAGCAGTTCTTC. The J gene is TRBJ2-1, the V gene TRBV11-2; D could derive from TRBD1 or TRBD2 (5 bases each). Germline CDR1 SGHAT, CDR2 FQNNGV. V was pared by 5 bases and J by 11 bases, with 16 bases between. This CDR3 has 13 amino acids.

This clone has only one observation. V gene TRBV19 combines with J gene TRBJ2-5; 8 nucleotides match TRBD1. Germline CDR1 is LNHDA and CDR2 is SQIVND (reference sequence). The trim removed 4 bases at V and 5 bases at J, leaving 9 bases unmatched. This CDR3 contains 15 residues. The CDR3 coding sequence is TGTGCCAGTAGTACTCTCGGACAGGGTTGGGAGACCCAGTACTTC. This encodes CASSTLGQGWETQYF.

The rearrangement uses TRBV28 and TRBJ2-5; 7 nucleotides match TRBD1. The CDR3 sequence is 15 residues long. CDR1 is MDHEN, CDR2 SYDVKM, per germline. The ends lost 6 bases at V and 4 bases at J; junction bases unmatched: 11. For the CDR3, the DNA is TGTGCCAGCAGCCCCCGACAGGGAGTTGGAGAGACCCAGTACTTC. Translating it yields CASSPRQGVGETQYF.

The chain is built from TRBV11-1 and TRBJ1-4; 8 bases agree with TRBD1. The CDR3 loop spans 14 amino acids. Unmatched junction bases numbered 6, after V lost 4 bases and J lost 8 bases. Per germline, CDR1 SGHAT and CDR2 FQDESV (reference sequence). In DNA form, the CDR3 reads TGTGCCAGCAGCTCGGGACAGGTTGCGGAAAAACTGTTTTTT. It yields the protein CASSSGQVAEKLFF.

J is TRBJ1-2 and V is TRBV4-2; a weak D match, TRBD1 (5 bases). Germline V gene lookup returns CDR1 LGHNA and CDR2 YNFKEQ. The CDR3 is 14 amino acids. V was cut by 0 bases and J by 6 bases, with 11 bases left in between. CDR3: CASSQERGSDGYTF. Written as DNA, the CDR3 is TGTGCCAGCAGCCAAGAGAGGGGTTCGGATGGCTACACCTTC.

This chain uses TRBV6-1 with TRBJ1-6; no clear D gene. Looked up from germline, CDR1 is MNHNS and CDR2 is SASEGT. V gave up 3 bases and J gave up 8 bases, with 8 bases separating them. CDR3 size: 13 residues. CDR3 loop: CASSEFSDSPLHF. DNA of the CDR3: TGTGCCAGCAGTGAGTTCTCTGATTCACCCCTCCACTTT.

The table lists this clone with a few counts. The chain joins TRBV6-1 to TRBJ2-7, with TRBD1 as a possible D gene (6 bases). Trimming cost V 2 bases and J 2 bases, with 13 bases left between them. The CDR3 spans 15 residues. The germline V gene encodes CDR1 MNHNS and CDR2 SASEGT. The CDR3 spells CASSEPGTRPYEQYF. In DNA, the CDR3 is TGTGCCAGCAGTGAACCCGGGACAAGACCCTACGAGCAGTACTTC.

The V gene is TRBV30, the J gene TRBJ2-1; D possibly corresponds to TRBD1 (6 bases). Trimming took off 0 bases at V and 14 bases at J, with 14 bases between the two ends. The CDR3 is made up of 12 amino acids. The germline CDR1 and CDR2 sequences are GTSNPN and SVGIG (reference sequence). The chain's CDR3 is CAWSVQGLEKFF. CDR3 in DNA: TGTGCCTGGAGTGTACAGGGTTTGGAAAAGTTCTTC.

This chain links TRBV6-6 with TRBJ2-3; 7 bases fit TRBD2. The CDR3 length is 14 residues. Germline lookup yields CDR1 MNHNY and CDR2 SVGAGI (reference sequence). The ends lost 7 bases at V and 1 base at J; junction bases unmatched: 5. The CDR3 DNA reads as TGTGCCAGCATCCTGGGGGGGGGCACAGATACGCAGTATTTT. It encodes CASILGGGTDTQYF.

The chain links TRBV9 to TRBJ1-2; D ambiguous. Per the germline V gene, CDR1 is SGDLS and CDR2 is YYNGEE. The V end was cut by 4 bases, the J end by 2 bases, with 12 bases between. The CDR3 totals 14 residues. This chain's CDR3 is CASSLEGGNYGYTF. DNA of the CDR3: TGTGCCAGCAGCCTAGAGGGAGGGAACTATGGCTACACCTTC.

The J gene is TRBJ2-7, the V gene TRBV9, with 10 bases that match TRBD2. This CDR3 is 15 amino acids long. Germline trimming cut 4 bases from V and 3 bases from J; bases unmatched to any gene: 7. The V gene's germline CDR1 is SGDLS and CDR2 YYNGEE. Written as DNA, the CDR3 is TGTGCCAGCAGCTTTGGACTAGCGGTAAACTACGAGCAGTACTTC. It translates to CASSFGLAVNYEQYF.

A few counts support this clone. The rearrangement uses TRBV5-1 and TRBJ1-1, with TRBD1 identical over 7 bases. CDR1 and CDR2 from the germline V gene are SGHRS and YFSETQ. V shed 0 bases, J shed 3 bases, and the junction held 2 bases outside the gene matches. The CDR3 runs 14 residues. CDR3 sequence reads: CASSLGDRDTEAFF. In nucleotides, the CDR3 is TGCGCCAGCAGCTTGGGAGACAGGGACACTGAAGCTTTCTTT.

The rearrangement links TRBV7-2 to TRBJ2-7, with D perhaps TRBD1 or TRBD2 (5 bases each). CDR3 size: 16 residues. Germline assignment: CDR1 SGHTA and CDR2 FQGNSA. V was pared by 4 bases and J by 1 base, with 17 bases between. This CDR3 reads CASSSRIGTGSYEQYF. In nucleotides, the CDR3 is TGTGCCAGCAGCTCGCGTATAGGGACGGGTTCCTACGAGCAGTACTTC.

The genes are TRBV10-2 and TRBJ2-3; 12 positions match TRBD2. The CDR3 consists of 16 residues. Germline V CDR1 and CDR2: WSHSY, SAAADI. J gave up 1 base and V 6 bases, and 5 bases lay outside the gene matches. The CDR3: CASRYSSGGGTDTQYF. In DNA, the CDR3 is TGCGCCAGCAGATACTCTAGCGGGGGGGGCACAGATACGCAGTATTTT.

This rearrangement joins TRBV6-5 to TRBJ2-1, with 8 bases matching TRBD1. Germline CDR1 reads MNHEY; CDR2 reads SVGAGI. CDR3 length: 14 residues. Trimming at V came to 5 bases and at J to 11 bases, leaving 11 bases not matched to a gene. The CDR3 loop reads CASSLGQGKRQQFF. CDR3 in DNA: TGTGCCAGCAGTCTAGGACAGGGAAAGCGCCAGCAGTTCTTC.

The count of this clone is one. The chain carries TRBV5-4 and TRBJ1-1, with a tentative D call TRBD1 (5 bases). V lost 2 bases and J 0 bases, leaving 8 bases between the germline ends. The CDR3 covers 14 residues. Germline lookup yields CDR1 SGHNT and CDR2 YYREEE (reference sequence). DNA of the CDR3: TGTGCCAGCAGCTTTGACAGACTGAACACTGAAGCTTTCTTT. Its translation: CASSFDRLNTEAFF.

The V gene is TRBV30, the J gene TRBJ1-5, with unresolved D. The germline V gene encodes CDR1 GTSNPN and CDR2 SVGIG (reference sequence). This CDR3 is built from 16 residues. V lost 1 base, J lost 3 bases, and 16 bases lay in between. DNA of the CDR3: TGTGCCTGGAGTGGCCCTGGACTGAGTTTCAATCAGCCCCAGCATTTT. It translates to CAWSGPGLSFNQPQHF.

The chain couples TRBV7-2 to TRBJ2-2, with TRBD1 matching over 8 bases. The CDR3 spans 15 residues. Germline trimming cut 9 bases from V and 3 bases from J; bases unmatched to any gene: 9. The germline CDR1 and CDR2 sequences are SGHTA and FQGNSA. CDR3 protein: CASRPGQAHTGELFF. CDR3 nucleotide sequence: TGTGCCAGTAGACCGGGACAGGCGCACACCGGGGAGCTGTTTTTT. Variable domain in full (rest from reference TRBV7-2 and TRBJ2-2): GAGVSQSPSNKVTEKGKDVELRCDPISGHTALYWYRQSLGQGLEFLIYFQGNSAPDKSGLPSDRFSAERTGGSVSTLTIQRTQQEDSAVYLCASRPGQAHTGELFFGEGSRLTVL.